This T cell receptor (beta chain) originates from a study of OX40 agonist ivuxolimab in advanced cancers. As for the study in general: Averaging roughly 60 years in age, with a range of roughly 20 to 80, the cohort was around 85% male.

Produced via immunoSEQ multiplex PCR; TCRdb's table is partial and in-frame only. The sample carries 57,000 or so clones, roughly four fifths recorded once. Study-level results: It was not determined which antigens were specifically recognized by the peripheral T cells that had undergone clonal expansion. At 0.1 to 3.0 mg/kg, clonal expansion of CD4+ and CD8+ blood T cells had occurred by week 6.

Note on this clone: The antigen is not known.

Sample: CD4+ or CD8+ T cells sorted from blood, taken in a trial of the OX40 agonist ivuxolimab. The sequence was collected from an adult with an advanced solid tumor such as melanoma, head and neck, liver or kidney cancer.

CDR3 coding DNA: TGTGCCAGCAGTGTGTTGGGGGACTACGAGCAGTACTTC. This encodes CASSVLGDYEQYF. The chain couples TRBV6-4 to TRBJ2-7; the D call may be TRBD1 or TRBD2 (5 bases each). Germline V gene data show CDR1 as MRHNA and CDR2 as SNTAGT. The CDR3 has 13 amino acids. Trimming stripped 4 bases from V and 3 bases from J, with 10 bases between.